This TCR beta chain was recorded in a study of cytomegalovirus exposure and HLA in healthy donors. This CDR3 spans 17 amino acids. J gave up 0 bases and V 6 bases, and 10 bases lay outside the gene matches. In germline, CDR1 is SQVTM, CDR2 ANQGSEA. PCR used 60 Vbeta primers and 13 Jbeta primers. Sequenced by immunoSEQ multiplex PCR; TCRdb stores in-frame clones only, minus some. The table shows 75,000 or so clones, with around 64% occurring only once. The source is a man aged 35 to 55 in good health and CMV-seropositive. Sequencing was carried out using PBMCs. This rearrangement joins TRBV29-1 to TRBJ2-6, with 8 bases fitting TRBD1. This CDR3 is CSVDNRGDSSGANVLTF. CDR3 in DNA: TGCAGCGTAGATAACAGGGGGGACTCCTCTGGGGCCAACGTCCTGACTTTC.